Given below is one TCR beta chain in context. The antigen remains undetermined. These data originate in a study of graft-versus-host responses after intestinal transplantation. Overall study context: Induction using anti-thymocyte globulin, followed by tacrolimus and steroids for two to four years, was given to all recipients.

The study's findings and limits: The highest levels of circulating GvH clones went along with early declines in HvG clones after transplant.

There are 13 residues in the CDR3. Assay used: immunoSEQ multiplex PCR; TCRdb lists only in-frame clones, some missing. This sample has approximately 77,000 clones, with over 80% found just once. This receptor was identified in a human patient who received an intestinal transplant, so some T cells may come from the graft donor. This rearrangement joins TRBV1 to TRBJ1-2; the DNA was not used to check the table's D call, TRBD1. TRBV1 corresponds to a pseudogene. The sequences come from PBMCs, collected 98 days after intestinal transplantation. The CDR3 coding sequence is TGCACCAGCAGCCTCGCAGGGGTCTATGGCTACACCTTC. Protein product: CTSSLAGVYGYTF.